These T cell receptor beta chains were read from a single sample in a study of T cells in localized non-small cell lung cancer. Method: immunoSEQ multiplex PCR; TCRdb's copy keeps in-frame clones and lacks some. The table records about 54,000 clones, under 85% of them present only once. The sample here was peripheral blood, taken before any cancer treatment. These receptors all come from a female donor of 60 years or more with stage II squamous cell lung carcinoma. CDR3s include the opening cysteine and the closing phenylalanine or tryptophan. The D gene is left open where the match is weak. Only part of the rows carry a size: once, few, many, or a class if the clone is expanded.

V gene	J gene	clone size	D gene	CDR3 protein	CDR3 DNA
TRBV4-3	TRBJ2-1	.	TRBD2	CASSRFLAGSPSYNEQFF	TGCGCCAGCAGCCGCTTCCTAGCGGGGAGCCCCTCCTACAATGAGCAGTTCTTC
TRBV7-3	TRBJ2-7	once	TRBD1	CASSLQPGQGYEQYF	TGTGCCAGCAGCTTGCAACCGGGACAGGGCTACGAGCAGTACTTC
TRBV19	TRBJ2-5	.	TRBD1	CASSRGQVLSGETQYF	TGTGCCAGTAGTCGAGGACAGGTCCTTTCAGGAGAGACCCAGTACTTC
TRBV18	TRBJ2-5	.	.	CASSPPAGAGETQYF	TGTGCCAGCTCACCACCGGCGGGGGCTGGAGAGACCCAGTACTTC
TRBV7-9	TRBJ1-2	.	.	CASSPGDGFYGYTF	TGTGCCAGCAGCCCAGGGGACGGATTTTATGGCTACACCTTC
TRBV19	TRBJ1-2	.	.	CASSIEGFYGYTF	TGTGCCAGTAGTATTGAAGGGTTCTATGGCTACACCTTC
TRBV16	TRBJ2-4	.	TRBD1	CASSQSYGQGLAKNIQYF	TGTGCCAGCAGCCAATCGTACGGACAGGGGCTAGCCAAAAACATTCAGTACTTC
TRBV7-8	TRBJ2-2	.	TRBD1	CASNPGKATGGGGELFF	TGTGCCAGCAACCCAGGCAAGGCCACAGGGGGCGGAGGGGAGCTGTTTTTT
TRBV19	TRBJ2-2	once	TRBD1	CASNTQGATTGELFF	TGTGCCAGTAATACACAGGGGGCAACAACCGGGGAGCTGTTTTTT
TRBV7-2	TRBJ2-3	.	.	CASSLGMSTDTQYF	TGTGCCAGCAGCTTAGGGATGAGCACAGATACGCAGTATTTT
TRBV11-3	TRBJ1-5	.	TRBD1	CASSRKDRSGEGQPQHF	TGTGCCAGCAGTAGAAAGGACAGGTCGGGCGAGGGTCAGCCCCAGCATTTT
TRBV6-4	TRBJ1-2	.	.	CASRAGEAYGYTF	TGTGCCAGCAGGGCCGGGGAAGCCTATGGCTACACCTTC
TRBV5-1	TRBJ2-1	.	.	CASQLDRTNNEQFF	TGCGCCAGCCAGCTGGACAGGACTAACAATGAGCAGTTCTTC
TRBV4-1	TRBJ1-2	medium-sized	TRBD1	CASSHQGATSGYTF	TGCGCCAGCAGCCACCAGGGGGCTACTAGCGGCTACACCTTC
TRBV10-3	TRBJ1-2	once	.	CAISVALISDYGYTF	TGTGCCATCAGTGTGGCGTTAATTAGTGACTATGGCTACACCTTC
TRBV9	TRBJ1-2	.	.	CASSEGEGNYGYTF	TGTGCCAGCAGTGAGGGGGAGGGCAACTATGGCTACACCTTC
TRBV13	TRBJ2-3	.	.	CASGRGGGTDTQYF	TGTGCCAGCGGCAGAGGGGGGGGCACAGATACGCAGTATTTT
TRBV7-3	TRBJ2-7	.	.	CASSVNPGASEQYF	TGTGCCAGCAGCGTAAACCCGGGAGCCTCCGAGCAGTACTTC
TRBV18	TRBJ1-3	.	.	CASSPSRGNTIYF	TGTGCCAGCTCACCCAGTCGTGGAAACACCATATATTTT
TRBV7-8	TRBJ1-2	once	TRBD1	CASSVQGDPNYGYTF	TGTGCCAGCAGCGTACAGGGGGATCCTAACTATGGCTACACCTTC
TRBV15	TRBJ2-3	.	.	CATSRDLQMDTQYF	TGTGCCACCAGCAGAGATCTCCAGATGGATACGCAGTATTTT
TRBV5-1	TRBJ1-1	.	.	CASRVSNMNTEAFF	TGCGCCAGCAGGGTCAGCAACATGAACACTGAAGCTTTCTTT
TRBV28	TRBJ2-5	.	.	CASSSPPETQYF	TGTGCCAGCAGTTCCCCCCCAGAGACCCAGTACTTC
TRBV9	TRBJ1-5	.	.	CASSMGSWNQPQHF	TGTGCCAGCAGTATGGGCTCTTGGAATCAGCCCCAGCATTTT
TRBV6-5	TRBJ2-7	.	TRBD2	CASSYSTSGVGEQYF	TGTGCCAGCAGTTACTCGACTAGCGGGGTGGGAGAGCAGTACTTC
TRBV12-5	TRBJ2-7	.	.	CASGPGHSYEQYF	TGTGCTAGTGGCCCTGGACACTCATACGAGCAGTACTTC
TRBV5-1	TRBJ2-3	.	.	CASSLGPRGDTQYF	TGCGCCAGCAGCTTGGGCCCCCGCGGGGATACGCAGTATTTT
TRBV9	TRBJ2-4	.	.	CASSVGLPTIQYF	TGTGCCAGCAGCGTAGGACTGCCGACCATTCAGTACTTC
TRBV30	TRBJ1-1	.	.	CAWKEGRMNTEAFF	TGTGCCTGGAAAGAGGGACGAATGAACACTGAAGCTTTCTTT
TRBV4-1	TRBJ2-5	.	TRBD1	CASSQDFSGTGHGETQYF	TGCGCCAGCAGCCAAGATTTCTCCGGGACAGGCCACGGGGAGACCCAGTACTTC
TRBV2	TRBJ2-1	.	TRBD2	CASSAERGGLGSYNEQFF	TGTGCCAGCAGTGCAGAGCGGGGGGGCCTGGGGTCCTACAATGAGCAGTTCTTC
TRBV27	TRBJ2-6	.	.	CASCKAGAGANVLTF	TGTGCCAGCTGTAAGGCCGGGGCTGGGGCCAACGTCCTGACTTTC
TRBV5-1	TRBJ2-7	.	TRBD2	CASSRSSGTNYEQYF	TGCGCCAGCAGCCGGAGTTCTGGGACTAACTACGAGCAGTACTTC
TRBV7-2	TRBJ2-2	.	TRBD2	CASRFSGEGAGELFF	TGTGCCAGCAGATTTAGCGGGGAAGGGGCCGGGGAGCTGTTTTTT
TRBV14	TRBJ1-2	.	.	CASSQDLRHGYTF	TGTGCCAGCAGCCAAGATCTTAGGCATGGCTACACCTTC
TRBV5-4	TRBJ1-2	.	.	CASSWLGINYGYTF	TGTGCCAGCAGCTGGTTGGGTATTAACTATGGCTACACCTTC
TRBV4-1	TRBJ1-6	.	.	CASSQKGVAGDNSPLHF	TGCGCCAGCAGCCAAAAAGGCGTGGCGGGGGACAATTCACCCCTCCACTTT
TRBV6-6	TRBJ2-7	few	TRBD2	CASRDFSGGRYEQYF	TGTGCCAGCAGAGACTTTAGCGGGGGCCGCTACGAGCAGTACTTC
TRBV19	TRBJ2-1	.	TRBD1	CASRDRGSNEQFF	TGTGCCAGCCGGGACAGGGGAAGCAATGAGCAGTTCTTC
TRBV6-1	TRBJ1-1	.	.	CASSDPDKGNTEAFF	TGTGCCAGCAGTGATCCGGACAAGGGGAACACTGAAGCTTTCTTT
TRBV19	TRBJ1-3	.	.	CASSIGTGSGNTIYF	TGTGCCAGTAGTATTGGCACAGGGAGTGGAAACACCATATATTTT
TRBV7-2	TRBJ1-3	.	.	CASSGGFSGNTIYF	TGTGCCAGCTCCGGAGGGTTCTCTGGAAACACCATATATTTT
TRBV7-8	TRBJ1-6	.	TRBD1	CASSSTGTGGPFSYNSPLHF	TGTGCCAGCAGCTCCACCGGGACAGGGGGTCCCTTCTCCTATAATTCACCCCTCCACTTT